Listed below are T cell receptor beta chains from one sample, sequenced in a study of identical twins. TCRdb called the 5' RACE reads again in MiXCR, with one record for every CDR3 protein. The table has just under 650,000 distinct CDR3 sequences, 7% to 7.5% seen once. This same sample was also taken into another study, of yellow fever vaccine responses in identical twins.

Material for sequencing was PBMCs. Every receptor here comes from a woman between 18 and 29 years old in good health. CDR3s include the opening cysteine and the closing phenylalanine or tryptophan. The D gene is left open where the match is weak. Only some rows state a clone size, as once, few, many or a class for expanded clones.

CDR3 protein: CASSSRGTGLGANVLTF
CDR3 DNA: TGTGCCAGCAGTTCAAGAGGGACAGGGCTAGGGGCCAACGTCCTGACTTTC
J gene: TRBJ2-6
V gene: TRBV12-3/TRBV12-4
D gene: TRBD1
clone size: few

CDR3 protein: CSARKPGAEQFF
CDR3 DNA: TGCAGTGCTAGAAAACCAGGCGCTGAGCAGTTCTTC
J gene: TRBJ2-1
V gene: TRBV20-1
D gene: NA
clone size: few

CDR3 protein: CASSPGLKNEQFF
CDR3 DNA: TGTGCCAGCAGCCCAGGGTTAAAGAATGAGCAGTTCTTC
J gene: TRBJ2-1
V gene: TRBV12-3/TRBV12-4
D gene: NA
clone size: NA

CDR3 protein: CASSRGLAGGLITDTQYF
CDR3 DNA: TGTGCCAGCAGCAGGGGACTAGCGGGGGGGCTTATCACAGATACGCAGTATTTT
J gene: TRBJ2-3
V gene: TRBV11-2
D gene: TRBD2
clone size: few

CDR3 protein: CASSLPGTGGNEQFF
CDR3 DNA: TGCGCCAGCAGCTTGCCCGGGACAGGGGGGAATGAGCAGTTCTTC
J gene: TRBJ2-1
V gene: TRBV5-1
D gene: TRBD1
clone size: many

CDR3 protein: CASSVNQPQHF
CDR3 DNA: TGTGCCAGCAGTGTAAATCAGCCCCAGCATTTT
J gene: TRBJ1-5
V gene: TRBV28
D gene: NA
clone size: few

CDR3 protein: CASKRTGVWSGELFF
CDR3 DNA: TGTGCCAGCAAAAGGACAGGGGTCTGGTCCGGGGAGCTGTTTTTT
J gene: TRBJ2-2
V gene: TRBV6-1
D gene: TRBD1
clone size: few

CDR3 protein: CASSLRLAGNEQFF
CDR3 DNA: TGTGCCAGCAGCTTGCGACTAGCGGGGAATGAGCAGTTCTTC
J gene: TRBJ2-1
V gene: TRBV5-6
D gene: TRBD2
clone size: many

CDR3 protein: CATSRALAGGTGNEQFF
CDR3 DNA: TGTGCCACCAGCAGAGCCCTAGCGGGAGGAACGGGCAATGAGCAGTTCTTC
J gene: TRBJ2-1
V gene: TRBV15
D gene: TRBD2
clone size: few

CDR3 protein: CSARIEGTNTGELFF
CDR3 DNA: TGCAGTGCTAGAATCGAGGGGACAAACACCGGGGAGCTGTTTTTT
J gene: TRBJ2-2
V gene: TRBV20-1
D gene: NA
clone size: few

CDR3 protein: CASSLAGRGGLYRTQYF
CDR3 DNA: TGTGCCAGCAGTTTAGCGGGGCGGGGGGGCCTTTATCGGACCCAGTACTTC
J gene: TRBJ2-5
V gene: TRBV12-3/TRBV12-4
D gene: TRBD2
clone size: few

CDR3 protein: CASSLLGTGTDGYTF
CDR3 DNA: TGTGCCAGCAGCCTACTCGGGACAGGGACGGATGGCTACACCTTC
J gene: TRBJ1-2
V gene: TRBV7-9
D gene: TRBD1
clone size: NA

CDR3 protein: CASSLVQEYGYTF
CDR3 DNA: TGCGCCAGCAGCTTGGTACAGGAGTATGGCTACACCTTC
J gene: TRBJ1-2
V gene: TRBV5-1
D gene: NA
clone size: many

CDR3 protein: CATSRDPFTSGEETQYF
CDR3 DNA: TGTGCCACCAGCAGAGATCCGTTTACTAGCGGGGAAGAGACCCAGTACTTC
J gene: TRBJ2-5
V gene: TRBV15
D gene: TRBD2
clone size: few

CDR3 protein: CASSSEIYGYTF
CDR3 DNA: TGTGCCAGCAGCTCGGAAATATATGGCTACACCTTC
J gene: TRBJ1-2
V gene: TRBV7-8
D gene: NA
clone size: NA

CDR3 protein: CASSLLREQTQYF
CDR3 DNA: TGTGCCAGCAGCTTATTACGGGAACAGACCCAGTACTTC
J gene: TRBJ2-5
V gene: TRBV13
D gene: NA
clone size: NA

CDR3 protein: CATSVQGMDGANVLTF
CDR3 DNA: TGTGCCACCAGTGTGCAGGGTATGGATGGGGCCAACGTCCTGACTTTC
J gene: TRBJ2-6
V gene: TRBV24-1
D gene: NA
clone size: many

CDR3 protein: CASSDGRTDTQYF
CDR3 DNA: TGTGCCAGCAGTGATGGGAGAACAGATACGCAGTATTTT
J gene: TRBJ2-3
V gene: TRBV2
D gene: NA
clone size: many

CDR3 protein: CASSPTQGASEQYF
CDR3 DNA: TGCGCCAGCAGCCCCACCCAGGGGGCGAGCGAGCAGTACTTC
J gene: TRBJ2-7
V gene: TRBV5-1
D gene: TRBD1
clone size: few

CDR3 protein: CASSQDAGVGEQYF
CDR3 DNA: TGTGCCAGCAGCCAAGATGCAGGGGTAGGCGAGCAGTACTTC
J gene: TRBJ2-7
V gene: TRBV3-1
D gene: NA
clone size: few

CDR3 protein: CASSLGRTSGREGDEQFF
CDR3 DNA: TGCGCCAGCAGCTTGGGAAGGACTAGCGGGAGGGAAGGCGATGAGCAGTTCTTC
J gene: TRBJ2-1
V gene: TRBV5-1
D gene: TRBD2
clone size: many

CDR3 protein: CASSAGGTNTEAFF
CDR3 DNA: TGTGCCAGTAGTGCCGGAGGGACAAACACTGAAGCTTTCTTT
J gene: TRBJ1-1
V gene: TRBV19
D gene: NA
clone size: NA

CDR3 protein: CATSDPSGTQYF
CDR3 DNA: TGTGCCACCAGTGATCCGTCGGGTACGCAGTATTTT
J gene: TRBJ2-3
V gene: TRBV24-1
D gene: NA
clone size: few

CDR3 protein: CSVARTRSYNEQFF
CDR3 DNA: TGCAGCGTTGCTAGGACTCGCTCCTACAATGAGCAGTTCTTC
J gene: TRBJ2-1
V gene: TRBV29-1
D gene: NA
clone size: many

CDR3 protein: CASSTGTPSNQPQHF
CDR3 DNA: TGTGCCAGCAGTACCGGGACGCCTAGCAATCAGCCCCAGCATTTT
J gene: TRBJ1-5
V gene: TRBV12-3/TRBV12-4
D gene: NA
clone size: NA

CDR3 protein: CAVGPATLKVDEQYF
CDR3 DNA: TGTGCCGTCGGCCCAGCCACCCTTAAGGTGGACGAGCAGTACTTC
J gene: TRBJ2-7
V gene: TRBV10-3
D gene: NA
clone size: NA

CDR3 protein: CASSTFPNEQFF
CDR3 DNA: TGTGCCAGTAGTACTTTCCCCAATGAGCAGTTCTTC
J gene: TRBJ2-1
V gene: TRBV19
D gene: NA
clone size: few

CDR3 protein: CSARRLAGPAWEQFF
CDR3 DNA: TGCAGCGCTAGGAGACTAGCGGGGCCGGCTTGGGAGCAGTTCTTC
J gene: TRBJ2-1
V gene: TRBV20-1
D gene: TRBD2
clone size: NA

CDR3 protein: CASGEGSSYNEQFF
CDR3 DNA: TGTGCCAGCGGGGAGGGGAGCTCCTACAATGAGCAGTTCTTC
J gene: TRBJ2-1
V gene: TRBV9
D gene: TRBD2
clone size: NA

CDR3 protein: CASSLGGFSSPLHF
CDR3 DNA: TGTGCCAGCAGTTTAGGGGGATTCTCCTCACCCCTCCACTTT
J gene: TRBJ1-6
V gene: TRBV27
D gene: NA
clone size: few

CDR3 protein: CASSYSPSGSYEQYF
CDR3 DNA: TGTGCCAGCAGTTACTCGCCTAGCGGCTCCTACGAGCAGTACTTC
J gene: TRBJ2-7
V gene: TRBV6-5
D gene: TRBD2
clone size: many

CDR3 protein: CASSYLVDRGSPSGSYEQYF
CDR3 DNA: TGTGCCAGCAGTTACCTCGTCGACAGGGGCTCCCCTTCTGGGTCCTACGAGCAGTACTTC
J gene: TRBJ2-7
V gene: TRBV6-2/TRBV6-3
D gene: TRBD1
clone size: NA

CDR3 protein: CASSYNGGAAAAFGYTF
CDR3 DNA: TGTGCCAGCAGTTACAACGGGGGCGCAGCCGCCGCCTTTGGCTACACCTTC
J gene: TRBJ1-2
V gene: TRBV6-5
D gene: NA
clone size: few

CDR3 protein: CASSQSGTNTGELFF
CDR3 DNA: TGCGCCAGCAGCCAAAGTGGGACGAACACCGGGGAGCTGTTTTTT
J gene: TRBJ2-2
V gene: TRBV4-1
D gene: NA
clone size: many

CDR3 protein: CASSQEPWPSTGANVLTF
CDR3 DNA: TGCGCCAGCAGCCAAGAGCCATGGCCCTCCACTGGGGCCAACGTCCTGACTTTC
J gene: TRBJ2-6
V gene: TRBV4-1
D gene: NA
clone size: NA

CDR3 protein: CASSFLSGLAGGSSYNEQFF
CDR3 DNA: TGTGCCAGCAGTTTCCTGTCGGGACTAGCGGGGGGAAGCTCCTACAATGAGCAGTTCTTC
J gene: TRBJ2-1
V gene: TRBV27
D gene: TRBD2
clone size: few

CDR3 protein: CASSLDSSWSEQYF
CDR3 DNA: TGTGCCAGCAGCTTGGACAGTTCGTGGTCCGAGCAGTACTTC
J gene: TRBJ2-7
V gene: TRBV7-8
D gene: NA
clone size: NA

CDR3 protein: CASSIAPSRSGTGELFF
CDR3 DNA: TGTGCCAGTAGTATAGCCCCGTCCAGGAGTGGGACCGGGGAGCTGTTTTTT
J gene: TRBJ2-2
V gene: TRBV19
D gene: NA
clone size: NA

CDR3 protein: CASSPQAGTSGSRELFF
CDR3 DNA: TGTGCCAGCAGCCCCCAGGCAGGGACTAGCGGGAGCCGGGAGCTGTTTTTT
J gene: TRBJ2-2
V gene: TRBV11-1
D gene: TRBD2
clone size: many

CDR3 protein: CASSLGNRGGYEQYF
CDR3 DNA: TGTGCCAGCAGCTTAGGAAACAGGGGAGGCTACGAGCAGTACTTC
J gene: TRBJ2-7
V gene: TRBV11-2
D gene: NA
clone size: NA

CDR3 protein: CASSPNGLAGRQETQYF
CDR3 DNA: TGTGCCAGCTCACCGAACGGACTAGCGGGAAGACAAGAGACCCAGTACTTC
J gene: TRBJ2-5
V gene: TRBV18
D gene: TRBD2
clone size: NA

CDR3 protein: CASSTDRRLFPTGNTIYF
CDR3 DNA: TGTGCCAGCAGCACGGACAGGCGATTGTTCCCTACTGGAAACACCATATATTTT
J gene: TRBJ1-3
V gene: TRBV2
D gene: TRBD1
clone size: few

CDR3 protein: CASSHGQTDGYTF
CDR3 DNA: TGTGCCAGCAGCCACGGACAGACCGATGGCTACACCTTC
J gene: TRBJ1-2
V gene: TRBV4-2
D gene: NA
clone size: many

CDR3 protein: CASRITGEHNSPLHF
CDR3 DNA: TGTGCCAGCCGTATAACAGGGGAGCATAATTCACCCCTCCACTTT
J gene: TRBJ1-6
V gene: TRBV27
D gene: TRBD1
clone size: many

CDR3 protein: CAISDLSPAGPSTDTQYF
CDR3 DNA: TGTGCCATCAGTGATCTCTCCCCGGCCGGGCCTAGCACAGATACGCAGTATTTT
J gene: TRBJ2-3
V gene: TRBV10-3
D gene: NA
clone size: many

CDR3 protein: CASSYGSPGNNEQFF
CDR3 DNA: TGTGCCAGCAGTTACGGGTCGCCCGGGAACAATGAGCAGTTCTTC
J gene: TRBJ2-1
V gene: TRBV6-5
D gene: NA
clone size: many

CDR3 protein: CASWSWEGRETQYF
CDR3 DNA: TGTGCCAGCTGGTCGTGGGAGGGCCGTGAGACCCAGTACTTC
J gene: TRBJ2-5
V gene: TRBV6-1
D gene: TRBD2
clone size: NA

CDR3 protein: CASSTRTGAGEQFF
CDR3 DNA: TGTGCCAGCAGTACCCGGACAGGGGCGGGTGAGCAGTTCTTC
J gene: TRBJ2-1
V gene: TRBV6-1
D gene: TRBD1
clone size: NA

CDR3 protein: CASSVGDGGGVFYTF
CDR3 DNA: TGTGCCAGCAGCGTAGGGGATGGCGGTGGAGTTTTCTACACCTTC
J gene: TRBJ1-2
V gene: TRBV9
D gene: NA
clone size: many

CDR3 protein: CASSDPRTSGDGNEQFF
CDR3 DNA: TGCGCCAGCAGTGACCCTAGGACTAGCGGGGACGGCAATGAGCAGTTCTTC
J gene: TRBJ2-1
V gene: TRBV10-1
D gene: TRBD2
clone size: NA

CDR3 protein: CSARVGYEQYF
CDR3 DNA: TGCAGTGCTAGAGTGGGTTACGAGCAGTACTTC
J gene: TRBJ2-7
V gene: TRBV20-1
D gene: NA
clone size: many

CDR3 protein: CASSLGTARPGYTF
CDR3 DNA: TGTGCCAGCAGCTTGGGGACAGCCCGGCCCGGCTACACCTTC
J gene: TRBJ1-2
V gene: TRBV5-6
D gene: NA
clone size: few

CDR3 protein: CSVEDGNNWRTGELFF
CDR3 DNA: TGCAGCGTTGAAGATGGGAATAACTGGCGCACCGGGGAGCTGTTTTTT
J gene: TRBJ2-2
V gene: TRBV29-1
D gene: NA
clone size: many

CDR3 protein: CASSFGRSYYGYTF
CDR3 DNA: TGCGCCAGCAGCTTCGGGCGCAGCTACTATGGCTACACCTTC
J gene: TRBJ1-2
V gene: TRBV5-1
D gene: NA
clone size: many

CDR3 protein: CASSDEAGGRNTEAFF
CDR3 DNA: TGTGCCAGCAGCGATGAAGCCGGGGGCAGGAACACTGAAGCTTTCTTT
J gene: TRBJ1-1
V gene: TRBV7-9
D gene: NA
clone size: few

CDR3 protein: CASRREDSAKGTQYF
CDR3 DNA: TGCGCCAGCAGAAGGGAAGACAGCGCTAAGGGTACGCAGTATTTT
J gene: TRBJ2-3
V gene: TRBV5-1
D gene: NA
clone size: NA

CDR3 protein: CASNRDREYSNQPQHF
CDR3 DNA: TGCGCCAGCAACCGGGACAGAGAGTATAGCAATCAGCCCCAGCATTTT
J gene: TRBJ1-5
V gene: TRBV5-1
D gene: TRBD1
clone size: few

CDR3 protein: CASSRLGGREQFF
CDR3 DNA: TGCGCCAGCAGCCGACTCGGGGGGCGCGAGCAGTTCTTC
J gene: TRBJ2-1
V gene: TRBV5-1
D gene: NA
clone size: NA

CDR3 protein: CATSRDPSGMGNEQFF
CDR3 DNA: TGTGCCACCAGCAGAGATCCTAGCGGGATGGGTAATGAGCAGTTCTTC
J gene: TRBJ2-1
V gene: TRBV15
D gene: TRBD2
clone size: once